The 27 T cell receptor beta chains listed next were all sequenced from one sample in a study of blood T cell repertoires in COVID-19. The protocol was immunoSEQ multiplex PCR, while the TCRdb copy is restricted to in-frame clones and leaves out a portion. The sample has approximately 72,000 clones; roughly 86% are singletons. The sample comprised peripheral blood. The receptors were gathered from a woman in her sixties with acute or convalescent COVID-19.

V and J are TRBV10-3 and TRBJ1-5; no clear D gene. With 2 bases removed from V and 3 bases from J, the gap between germline ends came to 5 bases. Germline V gives CDR1 ENHRY, CDR2 SYGVKD. The CDR3 contains 13 residues. Written as DNA, the CDR3 is TGTGCCATCAGTGAGGAAGCCAATCAGCCCCAGCATTTT. Translated: CAISEEANQPQHF.

The chain is built from TRBV7-9 and TRBJ2-7; 13 nucleotides match TRBD2. Germline-derived CDR1 and CDR2 are SEHNR and FQNEAQ (reference sequence). V was clipped by 5 bases and J by 0 bases; unmatched bases: 4. The CDR3 loop spans 16 amino acids. In nucleotides, the CDR3 is TGTGCCAGCAGCAAGACTAGCGGGGGGTCCTCCTACGAGCAGTACTTC. Translation gives CASSKTSGGSSYEQYF.

The J gene is TRBJ2-7, the V gene TRBV2; D is perhaps TRBD2 (6 bases). The V and J ends lost 3 bases and 3 bases respectively, with 15 bases between them. The CDR3 has 15 amino acids. Germline assignment: CDR1 SNHLY and CDR2 FYNNEI. Here the CDR3 reads CASSESLEGLYEQYF. In nucleotides, the CDR3 is TGTGCCAGCAGTGAGTCCCTGGAGGGCCTCTACGAGCAGTACTTC. Drawing the rest from reference TRBV2 and TRBJ2-7, the complete variable domain is EPEVTQTPSHQVTQMGQEVILRCVPISNHLYFYWYRQILGQKVEFLVSFYNNEISEKSEIFDDQFSVERPDGSNFTLKIRSTKLEDSAMYFCASSESLEGLYEQYFGPGTRLTVT.

The chain carries TRBV7-9 and TRBJ1-5; TRBD1 aligns across 8 bases. V shed 2 bases and J 7 bases; nucleotides not matched to a gene: 4. The length of the CDR3 is 14 residues. Germline assignment: CDR1 SEHNR and CDR2 FQNEAQ (reference sequence). CDR3: CASSLSTGEQPQHF. The CDR3 nucleotides read TGTGCCAGCAGCTTATCGACAGGGGAGCAGCCCCAGCATTTT.

The chain combines TRBV18 with TRBJ1-2; D possibly corresponds to TRBD1 (6 bases). V was shortened by 5 bases and J by 4 bases, with 17 bases between the two germline ends. The CDR3 consists of 15 residues. Per the germline V gene, CDR1 is KGHSH and CDR2 is LQKENI. The CDR3 reads CASSADSVTPYGYTF. CDR3 DNA sequence: TGTGCCAGCTCAGCGGACAGCGTGACCCCCTATGGCTACACCTTC.

The chain is built from TRBV19 and TRBJ2-5, with 9 bases matching TRBD1. V shed 9 bases, J shed 5 bases, and the junction held 10 bases outside the gene matches. The CDR3 covers 14 residues. Per the germline V gene, CDR1 is LNHDA and CDR2 is SQIVND (reference sequence). CDR3 sequence: CASATGGAGETQYF. CDR3 bases: TGTGCCAGCGCCACAGGGGGCGCGGGGGAGACCCAGTACTTC.

V gene TRBV15 combines with J gene TRBJ2-4; 7 positions agree with TRBD1. J was trimmed by 7 bases and V by 1 base; bases with no gene match: 4. The germline CDR1 and CDR2 sequences are LNHNV and YYDKDF (reference sequence). The CDR3 length is 14 residues. The DNA of the CDR3 is TGTGCCACCAGCAGAGTCGGGACAGCTAACATTCAGTACTTC. Amino acid sequence: CATSRVGTANIQYF.

The genes are TRBV30 and TRBJ2-7; D call uncertain. V was shortened by 4 bases and J by 6 bases, with 16 bases between the two germline ends. This CDR3 has 13 residues. CDR1 GTSNPN and CDR2 SVGIG come from the germline V gene (reference sequence). The CDR3 loop reads CAWTASVSREQYF. CDR3 bases: TGTGCCTGGACCGCGAGTGTGTCCCGCGAGCAGTACTTC.

The V gene is TRBV5-5, the J gene TRBJ1-5, with D perhaps TRBD1 (6 bases). CDR1 is SGHKS, CDR2 YYEKEE, per germline (reference sequence). The CDR3 is made up of 16 amino acids. V lost 0 bases and J lost 0, with 10 bases in between. CDR3 DNA: TGTGCCAGCAGCTTGGCGGGACAATATAGCAATCAGCCCCAGCATTTT. Protein product: CASSLAGQYSNQPQHF.

V and J are TRBV7-2 and TRBJ1-2; D uncertain. The V gene lost 3 bases and the J gene lost 1 base, with 6 bases spanning the gap. CDR3 size: 13 residues. Germline CDR1 and CDR2: SGHTA and FQGNSA. The CDR3 sequence: CASSLRDNYGYTF. The CDR3 bases are TGTGCCAGCAGCTTGCGGGATAACTATGGCTACACCTTC.

V is TRBV6-1 and J is TRBJ1-1; the match to TRBD1 covers 8 bases. The CDR3 is made up of 16 amino acids. Germline CDR1 is MNHNS and CDR2 is SASEGT. V shed 2 bases, J shed 2 bases, and the junction held 7 bases outside the gene matches. This CDR3 is CASSELSTGENTEAFF. The CDR3 nucleotides are TGTGCCAGCAGTGAATTGTCGACAGGGGAAAACACTGAAGCTTTCTTT.

The J gene is TRBJ1-6, the V gene TRBV28, with D hard to call. The CDR3 sequence is 13 residues long. Germline-derived CDR1 and CDR2 are MDHEN and SYDVKM. Trimming shortened V by 5 bases and J by 14 bases, and 16 bases separated the two germline ends. This CDR3 reads CASSTVYPTTLHF. CDR3 nucleotides: TGTGCCAGCAGTACGGTATACCCGACTACCCTCCACTTT.

The rearrangement uses TRBV5-4 and TRBJ2-7; 9 nucleotides match TRBD1. Germline lookup yields CDR1 SGHNT and CDR2 YYREEE (reference sequence). The CDR3 contains 18 residues. Germline trimming cut 2 bases from V and 3 bases from J; bases unmatched to any gene: 15. CDR3 nucleotides: TGTGCCAGCAGCTTAGGCCCTATCACAGGGGGCGCTTTCTACGAGCAGTACTTC. Translation gives CASSLGPITGGAFYEQYF.

The chain is built from TRBV7-9 and TRBJ1-4; 9 bases map to TRBD1. There are 13 residues in the CDR3. Germline CDR1 reads SEHNR; CDR2 reads FQNEAQ (reference sequence). Trimming at V came to 8 bases and at J to 5 bases, leaving 3 bases not matched to a gene. CDR3 in amino acids: CASRDRVNEKLFF. In DNA, the CDR3 is TGTGCCAGCCGGGACAGGGTAAATGAAAAACTGTTTTTT.

This clone was detected once. The V call is TRBV10-1, the J call TRBJ1-1, with 7 positions matching TRBD1. CDR1 and CDR2 from the germline V gene are WNHNN and SYGVQD (reference sequence). This CDR3 comprises 13 residues. Trimming at V came to 0 bases and at J to 10 bases, leaving 5 bases not matched to a gene. In DNA, the CDR3 is TGCGCCAGCAGTGAGTCGGGACAGAGGGGAGCTTTCTTT. The encoded protein is CASSESGQRGAFF.

V and J are TRBV4-1 and TRBJ1-1; no clear D gene. The CDR3 loop spans 15 amino acids. With 0 bases removed from V and 1 base from J, the gap between germline ends came to 9 bases. Germline CDR1 is MGHRA and CDR2 is YSYEKL. The CDR3: CASSQDTRKNTEAFF. The CDR3 nucleotides are TGCGCCAGCAGCCAAGATACGCGGAAGAACACTGAAGCTTTCTTT.

The rearrangement joins TRBV5-5 to TRBJ2-7; D uncertain. Trimming shortened V by 1 base and J by 3 bases, and 8 bases separated the two germline ends. The CDR3 is 13 amino acids. Germline V gives CDR1 SGHKS, CDR2 YYEKEE (reference sequence). CDR3 sequence reads: CASSLSPGYEQYF. The CDR3 DNA follows: TGTGCCAGCAGCTTGAGTCCAGGCTACGAGCAGTACTTC.

V is TRBV13 and J is TRBJ1-1; 10 bases fit TRBD1. CDR1 is PRHDT, CDR2 FYEKMQ, per germline (reference sequence). The V gene end was trimmed by 2 bases and the J gene end by 1 base; junction bases not matched to a gene: 1. The CDR3 runs 15 residues. The CDR3 loop reads CASSLRQGANTEAFF. CDR3 DNA: TGTGCCAGCAGCTTACGACAGGGGGCGAACACTGAAGCTTTCTTT.

The chain carries TRBV5-1 and TRBJ2-3; no definite D call. The CDR3 sequence is 12 residues long. V lost 3 bases and J 6 bases, leaving 8 bases between the germline ends. CDR1 is SGHRS and CDR2 is YFSETQ in the germline V gene. CDR3 sequence reads: CASSSLVDTQYF. The DNA of the CDR3 is TGCGCCAGCAGCTCCCTAGTGGATACGCAGTATTTT. Full variable domain (rest looked up from reference TRBV5-1 and TRBJ2-3): KAGVTQTPRYLIKTRGQQVTLSCSPISGHRSVSWYQQTPGQGLQFLFEYFSETQRNKGNFPGRFSGRQFSNSRSEMNVSTLELGDSALYLCASSSLVDTQYFGPGTRLTVL.

This rearrangement joins TRBV7-8 to TRBJ2-1, with TRBD2 matching 7 bases. V lost 2 bases to trimming and J lost 2 bases; unmatched junction nucleotides: 3. The CDR3 is 15 amino acids. Germline V CDR1 and CDR2: SGHVS, FQNEAQ. The CDR3 bases are TGTGCCAGCAGCTTACTAGCGGAGGCCTACAATGAGCAGTTCTTC. Protein: CASSLLAEAYNEQFF.

The J gene is TRBJ2-1, the V gene TRBV5-1, with 9 nucleotides matching TRBD2. CDR3 length: 15 residues. Looked up from germline, CDR1 is SGHRS and CDR2 is YFSETQ. V lost 1 base to trimming and J lost 6 bases; unmatched junction nucleotides: 5. CDR3 nucleotide sequence: TGCGCCAGCAGCTTGAAGGTAGCGGGGGCCAATGAGCAGTTCTTC. Translating it yields CASSLKVAGANEQFF.

The chain combines TRBV24-1 with TRBJ2-1; no reliable D call. V was pared by 1 base and J by 8 bases, with 2 bases between. The CDR3 has 11 amino acids. Germline CDR1 and CDR2: KGHDR and SFDVKD. DNA of the CDR3: TGTGCCACCAGTGATTTCTATGAGCAGTTCTTC. It translates to CATSDFYEQFF.

The V gene is TRBV2, the J gene TRBJ1-5; D not resolved. CDR3 length equals 14 residues. Germline V gene data show CDR1 as SNHLY and CDR2 as FYNNEI. Trimming left V 4 bases short and J 0 bases short, with 7 bases between. CDR3 protein: CASSAVFSNQPQHF. Here the CDR3 DNA reads TGTGCCAGCAGTGCTGTGTTTAGCAATCAGCCCCAGCATTTT.

The chain links TRBV21-1 to TRBJ1-6; TRBD1 is taken as the D call from the table, unchecked against the DNA. TRBV21-1 corresponds to a pseudogene. This CDR3 is 14 amino acids long. The CDR3 sequence: CASSKGTGSSPLHF. CDR3 nucleotides: TGTGCCAGCAGCAAAGGGACAGGGAGTTCACCCCTCCACTTT.

This chain joins TRBV18 and TRBJ2-7, with D possibly matching TRBD1 (6 bases). CDR1 and CDR2 (germline): KGHSH, LQKENI. This CDR3 comprises 14 residues. Trimming left V 1 base short and J 6 bases short, with 13 bases between. The chain's CDR3 is CASSPLQGRGEQYF. The CDR3 coding sequence is TGTGCCAGCTCACCACTACAGGGCCGAGGCGAGCAGTACTTC.

The gene calls are TRBV29-1 and TRBJ1-4; D unclear. V dropped 3 bases and J dropped 8 bases, with 10 bases sitting between them. There are 12 residues in the CDR3. Germline-derived CDR1 and CDR2 are SQVTM and ANQGSEA. In nucleotides, the CDR3 is TGCAGCGTTGACACGGACTCAGAAAAACTGTTTTTT. This encodes CSVDTDSEKLFF.

This chain uses TRBV3-1 (or the pseudogene TRBV3-2) with TRBJ1-2, with D possibly matching TRBD1 (5 bases). CDR3 size: 16 residues. Germline V gene lookup returns CDR1 LGHDT and CDR2 YNNKEL (reference sequence). The germline V and J ends were trimmed by 0 bases and 7 bases, with 18 bases remaining between them. CDR3: CASSQDGAGYSSGYTF. The DNA for the CDR3 is TGTGCCAGCAGCCAAGATGGGGCTGGTTACAGCTCTGGCTACACCTTC.